A selection of T cell receptor beta chains follows, all from one sample in a study of blood T cell repertoires in COVID-19. TCRdb's table, derived via immunoSEQ multiplex PCR, lists solely in-frame clones and lacks some. The table shows 310,000 or so clones, with 80% to 95% occurring only once. Source material: PBMCs or T cells enriched from blood (not recorded which). The receptor source for this set is a woman aged 30 to 39 who had recovered from COVID-19. Both conserved end residues are trimmed from each CDR3.

V gene	J gene	CDR3 protein
TRBV11-2	TRBJ2-2	ASSRSVGDAGELF
TRBV4-2	TRBJ2-7	ASSQDHLAGVRYEQY
TRBV27	TRBJ2-1	ASSFIPASGSHEQF
TRBV5-1	TRBJ2-3	ASSHSPGSTDTQY
TRBV28	TRBJ1-2	ASQYPNRGEDGYT
TRBV20-1	TRBJ2-1	SASGEGTSGRRYNEQF
TRBV19	TRBJ2-2	ATTPGTGNTGELF
TRBV9	TRBJ1-2	ASSGNHYGYT
TRBV15	TRBJ2-7	ATSRDKTSSSYEQY
TRBV6-2/TRBV6-3	TRBJ2-5	ASSQRQGGETQY
TRBV19	TRBJ2-2	ASSGATVTGELF
TRBV2	TRBJ1-2	ASNTGYGYT
TRBV7-9	TRBJ1-2	ASIESGTAQSYGYT
TRBV3-1/TRBV3-2	TRBJ1-5	ASSPPTGDTTSNQPQH
TRBV12-5	TRBJ2-7	ASGSEGGGFPYEQY
TRBV6-5	TRBJ1-3	ASRGAAGNTIY
TRBV15	TRBJ1-5	ATSRSLDRGGNQPQH
TRBV7-3	TRBJ1-2	ASAGGYT
TRBV2	TRBJ2-2	ASSVLGTGNTGELF
TRBV30	TRBJ1-2	AWSVLDRGYGYT
TRBV19	TRBJ2-1	ASSIQGGAYNEQF
TRBV11-2	TRBJ1-2	ASSDDRGQYGYT
TRBV15	TRBJ2-3	ATSRDPGRGDTQY
TRBV23-1	TRBJ1-1	ASSQPGTGRTEAF
TRBV24-1	TRBJ2-3	ATSVPHREDTQY
TRBV13	TRBJ1-5	ASRGRIHQPQH
TRBV7-3	TRBJ2-2	ASSYGLAGGRGTGELF
TRBV11-2	TRBJ2-7	ASSLEELAGGSDEQY
TRBV6-6	TRBJ2-1	ASSHEGSNHNEQF
TRBV27	TRBJ2-6	ASSLEIQSGANVLT
TRBV27	TRBJ2-6	ASGRIGGRTSSGANVLT
TRBV4-2	TRBJ2-3	ASSAVPGLHTDTQY
TRBV27	TRBJ1-4	ASSSQGPWTNEKLF
TRBV5-4	TRBJ2-3	ASSLLGQGPGDTQY
TRBV27	TRBJ1-2	ASSLLGTGVMPNYGYT
TRBV28	TRBJ2-7	ASTSLAGRSSYEQY
TRBV3-1/TRBV3-2	TRBJ1-1	ASSQRGGILAF
TRBV18	TRBJ2-3	ASSIATSTDTQY
TRBV6-5	TRBJ1-1	ASSSTSNQAF
TRBV6-6	TRBJ1-2	ASSPQGTFLNGGYT
TRBV11-1	TRBJ2-3	ASSLGGNPDTQY
TRBV4-3	TRBJ1-3	ASSQVQGTGNTIY
TRBV28	TRBJ1-1	ASSIRQMNTEAF
TRBV28	TRBJ1-2	ASSFTGTGGYGYT
TRBV5-1	TRBJ1-2	ASSWGGVNYGYT
TRBV27	TRBJ1-5	ASSSGGSYKPQH
TRBV18	TRBJ2-1	ASSQSETGLAGTVEQF
TRBV24-1	TRBJ1-3	ATSAASGNTIY
TRBV19	TRBJ2-1	ASSNGRAIHEQF
TRBV5-1	TRBJ2-2	ASTRTGMNTGELF
TRBV7-3	TRBJ2-7	ASSSPGSPGEQY
TRBV18	TRBJ1-5	ASSEVRDQPQH